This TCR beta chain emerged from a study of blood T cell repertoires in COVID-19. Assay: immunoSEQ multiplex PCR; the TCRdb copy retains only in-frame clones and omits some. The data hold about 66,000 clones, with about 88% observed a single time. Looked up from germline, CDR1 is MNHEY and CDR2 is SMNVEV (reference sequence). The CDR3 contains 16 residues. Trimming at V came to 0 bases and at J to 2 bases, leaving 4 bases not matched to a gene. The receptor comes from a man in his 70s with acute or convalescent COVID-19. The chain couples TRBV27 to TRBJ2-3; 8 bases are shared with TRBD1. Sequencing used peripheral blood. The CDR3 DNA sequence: TGTGCCAGCAGTTTATCGTTGACAGGGGCCACAGATACGCAGTATTTT. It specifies CASSLSLTGATDTQYF.